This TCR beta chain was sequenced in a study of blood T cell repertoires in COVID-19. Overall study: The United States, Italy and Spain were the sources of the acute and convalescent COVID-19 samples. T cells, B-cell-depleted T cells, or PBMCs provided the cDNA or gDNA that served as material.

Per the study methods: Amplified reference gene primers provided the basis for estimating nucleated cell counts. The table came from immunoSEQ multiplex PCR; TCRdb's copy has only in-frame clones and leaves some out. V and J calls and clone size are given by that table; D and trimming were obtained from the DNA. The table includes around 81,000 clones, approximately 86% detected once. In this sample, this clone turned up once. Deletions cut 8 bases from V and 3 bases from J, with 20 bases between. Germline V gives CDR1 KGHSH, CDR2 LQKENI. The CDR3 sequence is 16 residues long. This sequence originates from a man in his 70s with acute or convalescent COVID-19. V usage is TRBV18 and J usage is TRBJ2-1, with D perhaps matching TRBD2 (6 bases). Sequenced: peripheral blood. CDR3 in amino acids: CASGGNGGGFYNEQFF. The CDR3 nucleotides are TGTGCCAGCGGCGGAAACGGGGGAGGTTTCTACAATGAGCAGTTCTTC.